The entry that follows covers one T cell receptor beta chain sequence. Its antigen is as yet unknown. The entry originates in a study of cytomegalovirus exposure and HLA in healthy donors. General study results and limits: As confirmed in vitro, a few CMV-associated chains were specific for CMV antigens.

Germline V CDR1 and CDR2: SGDLS, YYNGEE. The CDR3 covers 16 residues. Between the trimmed V and J ends, which lost 1 base and 0 bases, there was a span of 8 bases. Amplification used 60 Vbeta primers and 13 Jbeta primers. Using immunoSEQ multiplex PCR, the repertoire was profiled, and TCRdb retains in-frame clones only, with some absent. The table includes about 150,000 clones, around 81% detected once. The sequence was collected from a woman in her forties in good health and CMV-seropositive. V is TRBV9 and J is TRBJ2-6; D uncertain. The specimen was PBMCs. CDR3: CASSVLGNSGANVLTF. CDR3 in DNA: TGTGCCAGCAGCGTACTAGGTAACTCTGGGGCCAACGTCCTGACTTTC.